This T cell receptor (beta chain) originates from a study of T cell responses to AZD1222 COVID-19 vaccine. Broader study findings: Clonal diversity may have been underestimated in mostly white British donors. Vaccine-associated CD4 TCRs ranged over spike, dominating at 160-218 and 743-854. Sampling that yielded the repertoires occurred only after the peak T cell response.

In regard to this clone: The antigen remains unidentified.

The CDR3 loop spans 15 amino acids. The V segment lost 9 bases and the J segment 8 bases; nucleotides outside the gene matches: 17. The germline V gene encodes CDR1 LGHDT and CDR2 YNNKEL (reference sequence). The data were produced by immunoSEQ multiplex PCR, yet TCRdb's version contains in-frame clones alone and is incomplete. This table has 150,000 to 200,000 clones, approximately 93% appearing once. The TCR originated in an adult who received the AZD1222 COVID-19 vaccine. The sample was peripheral blood, taken 28 days after the second AZD1222 dose. The chain has TRBV3-1 (or the pseudogene TRBV3-2) and TRBJ2-7, with 9 positions matching TRBD1. In nucleotides, the CDR3 is TGTGCCAGTACCGGGGGGACAGGGAGTTTTTTGCAGCAGTACTTC. This codes for CASTGGTGSFLQQYF.